These T cell receptor beta chains were read from a single sample in a study of blood T cell repertoires in COVID-19. The method was immunoSEQ multiplex PCR; TCRdb's version includes in-frame clones alone and lacks a portion of them. The sample has approximately 140,000 clones, 85% to 90% seen once; the top ten hold about 4.3%. What was sequenced was peripheral blood. Source of these receptors: a woman aged 35 to 49 with acute or convalescent COVID-19. Each CDR3 is given with its conserved first and last residue. D genes are given only for firm matches. Size values are once, few and many counts, or a class for expanded clones, and some rows have none.

abundance	v_gene	j_gene	d_gene	CDR3aa	CDR3nt
NA	TRBV25-1	TRBJ1-1	NA	CASSDTGKGEAFF	TGTGCCAGCAGTGACACAGGGAAGGGTGAAGCTTTCTTT
once	TRBV19	TRBJ1-2	NA	CASRQAGWAYGYTF	TGTGCCTCTAGGCAAGCAGGGTGGGCCTATGGCTACACCTTC
NA	TRBV27	TRBJ2-1	TRBD2	CASSGEAGGTNEQFF	TGTGCCAGCAGCGGGGAGGCGGGGGGGACTAATGAGCAGTTCTTC
NA	TRBV10-3	TRBJ1-1	NA	CAISVGGTEAFF	TGTGCCATCAGTGTAGGGGGCACTGAAGCTTTCTTT
NA	TRBV6-6	TRBJ2-3	TRBD2	CASSYSLAGGRDTQYF	TGTGCCAGCAGTTACTCGCTAGCGGGGGGGAGGGATACGCAGTATTTT
few	TRBV5-1	TRBJ2-6	NA	CASSYPRGVANVLTF	TGCGCCAGCAGCTACCCGAGAGGAGTAGCCAACGTCCTGACTTTC
NA	TRBV19	TRBJ1-1	TRBD1	CASSHGTGVSAFF	TGTGCCAGTAGTCATGGAACAGGGGTAAGCGCTTTCTTT
NA	TRBV7-3	TRBJ2-1	NA	CASSLARTFEREQFF	TGTGCCAGCAGCTTGGCTAGAACTTTCGAGCGTGAGCAGTTCTTC
few	TRBV19	TRBJ1-2	NA	CASSGSGGGYTF	TGTGCCAGTAGTGGTTCCGGGGGTGGCTACACCTTC
NA	TRBV7-3	TRBJ2-1	TRBD1	CASSQRGTGDHNEQFF	TGTGCCAGCAGCCAGCGAGGGACAGGGGATCACAATGAGCAGTTCTTC
NA	TRBV3-1/TRBV3-2	TRBJ1-2	TRBD1	CASSQEGGQGIYGYTF	TGTGCCAGCAGCCAAGAAGGGGGACAGGGGATCTATGGCTACACCTTC
NA	TRBV4-1	TRBJ1-2	NA	CASSQVPGSGYGYTF	TGCGCCAGCAGCCAAGTTCCGGGATCGGGCTATGGCTACACCTTC
NA	TRBV7-9	TRBJ2-2	TRBD2	CASSLVVAGANTGELFF	TGTGCCAGCAGCTTAGTTGTAGCGGGAGCGAACACCGGGGAGCTGTTTTTT
once	TRBV7-2	TRBJ2-1	TRBD2	CASSQARTSGSNEQFF	TGTGCCAGCAGCCAGGCCCGGACTAGCGGGAGTAATGAGCAGTTCTTC
once	TRBV7-3	TRBJ2-1	TRBD2	CASSPRGAGGLDEQFF	TGTGCCAGCAGCCCCCGGGGGGCGGGGGGGCTCGATGAGCAGTTCTTC
once	TRBV19	TRBJ1-3	NA	CATPSGSPGNTIYF	TGTGCCACCCCCTCGGGAAGTCCTGGAAACACCATATATTTT
NA	TRBV6-2/TRBV6-3	TRBJ2-2	TRBD2	CASSPTAGGQIGELFF	TGTGCCAGCAGCCCCACAGCGGGGGGGCAAATCGGGGAGCTGTTTTTT
NA	TRBV30	TRBJ1-5	NA	CAWSVPGRPGNQPQHF	TGTGCCTGGAGTGTTCCTGGCAGGCCGGGGAATCAGCCCCAGCATTTT
NA	TRBV6-2/TRBV6-3	TRBJ1-2	TRBD1	CASSATGFNGYTF	TGTGCCAGCAGCGCGACAGGGTTCAATGGCTACACCTTC
NA	TRBV5-4	TRBJ1-2	NA	CASTPDLGTDYGYTF	TGTGCCAGCACCCCGGACCTGGGGACTGACTATGGCTACACCTTC
NA	TRBV7-2	TRBJ1-1	NA	CASSLAPPGVNTEAFF	TGTGCCAGCAGCTTAGCCCCCCCGGGGGTGAACACTGAAGCTTTCTTT
NA	TRBV14	TRBJ1-3	TRBD1	CASSKLRDSFGNTIYF	TGTGCCAGCAGCAAGCTCCGGGACAGCTTTGGAAACACCATATATTTT
NA	TRBV15	TRBJ1-5	NA	CATSRDGFTQHF	TGTGCCACCAGCAGAGACGGGTTCACCCAGCATTTT
NA	TRBV7-2	TRBJ1-2	TRBD1	CASSLATGRRSGYTF	TGTGCCAGCAGCTTAGCGACAGGGAGAAGAAGTGGCTACACCTTC
NA	TRBV7-8	TRBJ1-2	TRBD1	CASSLIDRGGYTF	TGTGCCAGCAGCTTAATCGACAGGGGTGGCTACACCTTC
NA	TRBV11-2	TRBJ2-2	NA	CASSLLVTSGTGELFF	TGTGCCAGCAGCTTATTGGTGACTAGTGGTACCGGGGAGCTGTTTTTT
NA	TRBV10-3	TRBJ1-2	NA	CAISEPPPSGYTF	TGTGCCATCAGTGAGCCGCCGCCGAGTGGCTACACCTTC
NA	TRBV19	TRBJ2-7	NA	CASSIGGSSRYEQYF	TGTGCCAGTAGTATAGGGGGCAGCTCCCGCTACGAGCAGTACTTC
NA	TRBV14	TRBJ2-1	TRBD2	CASSQAVAGDVDEQFF	TGTGCCAGCAGCCAAGCAGTAGCGGGAGATGTCGATGAGCAGTTCTTC
NA	TRBV20-1	TRBJ1-2	NA	CSATQALGYTF	TGCAGTGCTACCCAGGCCCTTGGCTACACCTTC
NA	TRBV10-3	TRBJ2-1	TRBD2	CAISNRLASSYNEQFF	TGTGCCATCAGTAACCGACTAGCGAGCTCCTACAATGAGCAGTTCTTC
NA	TRBV12-3/TRBV12-4	TRBJ1-1	NA	CASSLQGNTEAFF	TGTGCCAGCAGTTTACAGGGCAACACTGAAGCTTTCTTT
NA	TRBV9	TRBJ1-2	TRBD1	CASSPPGQGFYGYTF	TGTGCCAGCAGCCCGCCGGGACAGGGATTCTATGGCTACACCTTC
NA	TRBV4-2	TRBJ1-4	NA	CASSQRRKGIVVATNEKLFF	TGTGCCAGCAGCCAACGGAGGAAGGGCATCGTCGTTGCAACTAATGAAAAACTGTTTTTT
NA	TRBV30	TRBJ1-1	NA	CAWSPQSFTEAFF	TGTGCCTGGAGTCCACAAAGTTTCACTGAAGCTTTCTTT